This T cell receptor (beta chain) was identified in a study of shared clonotypes between healthy human individuals (TCRdb year 2020). In terms of the full investigation: The cohort comprised a couple of women and a few men aged 18 to 49 years. For each donor, three plates each were used for CD4 naive and CD4 memory, two plates were used for CD8 naive, and one plate was used for CD8 memory. To estimate repertoire size and how much clonotype sharing occurs between individuals, the study deeply sequenced the blood TCR repertoires of about five healthy adults. Each donor's leukapheresis produced roughly between about 0.8 and 8.9 billion PBMCs. Different laboratories and diverse techniques were used to prepare libraries and sequence TCR repertoires, to increase sequencing depth and limit assay-specific biases.

As concerns this clone: Its antigen specificity is not known. Base qualities were left out, and no much larger clone turns up one base away.

Using the deep immunoSEQ assay, multiplex PCR amplified TCR CDR3 regions from genomic DNA. For each cell subset, the extracted genomic DNA was distributed evenly across all wells of several immunoSEQ 96-well plates, and each plate served as one replicate. For sorted subsets, each replicate PCR was loaded with approximately 200 ng genomic DNA, equivalent to roughly 30,000 T cell genomes. The purified libraries were quantified using a Qubit 3.0 fluorometer, sized with a Bioanalyzer 2100, and then quantified again using the KAPA Library Quantification kit. Every immunoSEQ 96-well plate was sequenced on a separate single-read 150-cycle Illumina NextSeq 550 flow cell. The published analysis was carried out like this. Because the immunoSEQ output included only junctional sequences and no quality scores, the filtering could not be the same as the filtering used for full-length reads. To assign V/J genes and CDR3, sequences were annotated using PyIR, a Python wrapper for IgBLAST v1.9, with IMGT germline references. Reads with weak V/J assignments (E-value above 1e-6), missing CDR3, stop codons, out-of-frame junctions, or ambiguous translated residues were removed. V3J clonotypes were defined as sequences sharing the same inferred V gene, J gene, and CDR3 amino acid sequence. Percentage overlap between repertoires was computed as shared unique clonotypes divided by the size of the smaller repertoire. Richness of each repertoire was evaluated using RTK rarefaction, the Chao1 estimator, and Recon v2.1 estimates of unobserved clonotypes. For all TCRbeta clonotypes obtained by the gDNA method from a handful of donors, generation probabilities were computed with OLGA. Entries here come from immuneACCESS through TCRdb and include only in-frame sequences with V and J called. Some clones fail to appear in such tables; in the studies checked, an unresolved V gene covers under half of the shortfall, and the cause of the remainder is unknown. V, J and clone size are taken as reported in that table, and D and trimming were inferred from the DNA itself. The sample data list about 2.4 million clones, and about 92% of these were observed just once. The biggest ten clones account for 0.14% of the sample.

For CDR1 and CDR2, the germline V gene (reference sequence) lists SGHKS and YYEKEE. The CDR3 contains 17 residues, cysteine and phenylalanine counted. Only CDR3 DNA is held: 51 bases, read in frame from base 1. The V end loses 0 bases and the J end loses 2 bases, and a stretch of 17 bases separates them. Results and caveats for the whole study, not just this receptor: Based on pairwise subsampling, the degree of clonotype sharing among donors was expected to be affected by sequencing depth. Higher generation probabilities were observed for clonotypes shared by all four sorted-subset donors than for non-shared clonotypes. Sharing across a few donors was observed for around 5% of naive CD4, less than 4% of naive CD8, over 2% of memory CD4, and about 0.4% of memory CD8 clonotypes. Naive subsets generally had larger estimated clonotype richness than memory subsets. Only blood was sampled, and tissue TCR repertoires likely differ from those in blood. Even with the large sequencing depth, rarefaction of the sorted-subset datasets indicated that sequencing was incomplete. Because the study included only a small number of donors, the genetic and exposure-history diversity represented was limited.

Healthy HIV-negative adults with no recently reported acute infections or vaccinations were included as donors. Every donor was a Caucasian adult residing in Nashville, Tennessee, USA. CD4+ T cells were enriched by magnetic negative selection, after which naive cells were positively selected on CD45RA and the negative fraction was taken as the memory subset. After blood collection by leukapheresis, PBMCs were isolated using Ficoll-Histopaque density gradient centrifugation and then cryopreserved in the vapor phase of liquid nitrogen. Analytical flow cytometry was used to check the purity and quantity of every magnetically sorted T cell population. Each sorted fraction had its genomic DNA isolated and then quantified by UV absorbance on a Nanodrop 2000c.

This chain joins TRBV5-5 to TRBJ1-2; the best D guess is TRBD1, with 5 bases matching. The source is a man younger than 35 in good health. Sequenced sample: naive CD4+ T cells sorted from blood. The label giving this sample's cell subset or site can be read as: CD45RA+ positively selected. The CDR3 sequence is CASSLELIGGGNYGYTF. The DNA is as follows: TGTGCCAGCAGCTTGGAGTTGATCGGGGGTGGAAACTATGGCTACACCTTC.